This T cell receptor (beta chain) came from a study of blood T cell repertoires in COVID-19. Sequencing used immunoSEQ multiplex PCR; TCRdb keeps in-frame clones, though not all of them. The table has roughly 400,000 clones, approximately 87% seen once. The CDR3 is 17 residues long. V shed 5 bases, J shed 6 bases, and the junction held 15 bases outside the gene matches. The germline gives CDR1 KGHSH, CDR2 LQKENI. Sequences were obtained from peripheral blood. The chain employs TRBV18 and TRBJ1-2; TRBD1 aligns across 10 bases. This receptor was taken from a woman aged 55-75 years with COVID-19, enrolled during active disease. This CDR3 is CASSTGQGNLQGDGYTF. DNA of the CDR3: TGTGCCAGCTCAACGGGACAGGGGAATCTCCAAGGGGATGGCTACACCTTC.